These T cell receptor beta chains were read from a single sample in a study of PD-1 blockade in classical Hodgkin lymphoma. Libraries were prepared by immunoSEQ multiplex PCR; TCRdb keeps only in-frame clonotypes and omits some of them. Of about 43,000 clones listed, roughly 72% were seen once; the top ten hold around 2.8%. This specimen consisted of peripheral blood mononuclear cells (PBMCs), obtained before the second cycle of nivolumab. These receptor sequences come from a human donor with classical Hodgkin lymphoma. The CDR3 runs from the conserved cysteine through the conserved F or W. The order of the fields is clone size, V gene, CDR3 length, D gene, J gene, CDR3 protein, CDR3 DNA. The D gene is left open where the match is weak. Clone size appears in some rows only: once, few, many, or a class for an expanded clone.

clone_size: .; v_call: TRBV9; cdr3_length: 15; d_call: TRBD2; j_call: TRBJ2-3; cdr3_aa: CASTRGGAKTDTQYF; cdr3_nt: TGTGCCAGCACTCGCGGGGGGGCGAAAACAGATACGCAGTATTTT
clone_size: few; v_call: TRBV9; cdr3_length: 14; d_call: .; j_call: TRBJ2-5; cdr3_aa: CASSLEGRQETQYF; cdr3_nt: TGTGCCAGCAGCTTGGAGGGCCGACAAGAGACCCAGTACTTC
clone_size: few; v_call: TRBV5-4; cdr3_length: 15; d_call: .; j_call: TRBJ1-4; cdr3_aa: CASSLETAGNEKLFF; cdr3_nt: TGTGCCAGCAGCTTGGAGACGGCGGGTAATGAAAAACTGTTTTTT
clone_size: .; v_call: TRBV27; cdr3_length: 15; d_call: .; j_call: TRBJ2-2; cdr3_aa: CASSRGTSGTGELFF; cdr3_nt: TGTGCCAGCAGTAGGGGGACAAGTGGGACCGGGGAGCTGTTTTTT
clone_size: .; v_call: TRBV9; cdr3_length: 13; d_call: .; j_call: TRBJ1-1; cdr3_aa: CASSVAQGIEAFF; cdr3_nt: TGTGCCAGCAGCGTAGCGCAGGGAATAGAAGCTTTCTTT
clone_size: .; v_call: TRBV5-6; cdr3_length: 14; d_call: .; j_call: TRBJ1-2; cdr3_aa: CASSLAGTSYGYTF; cdr3_nt: TGTGCCAGCAGCTTGGCCGGGACTTCGTATGGCTACACCTTC
clone_size: medium-sized; v_call: TRBV7-9; cdr3_length: 14; d_call: .; j_call: TRBJ1-1; cdr3_aa: CASSQIEGVTEAFF; cdr3_nt: TGTGCCAGCAGCCAGATTGAGGGTGTCACTGAAGCTTTCTTT
clone_size: .; v_call: TRBV4-3; cdr3_length: 14; d_call: .; j_call: TRBJ1-1; cdr3_aa: CASHRTLMNTEAFF; cdr3_nt: TGCGCCAGCCACAGGACACTAATGAACACTGAAGCTTTCTTT
clone_size: .; v_call: TRBV7-9; cdr3_length: 14; d_call: TRBD2; j_call: TRBJ2-3; cdr3_aa: CASSLAAGGDTQYF; cdr3_nt: TGTGCCAGCAGCTTAGCAGCGGGAGGGGATACGCAGTATTTT
clone_size: .; v_call: TRBV7-2; cdr3_length: 15; d_call: .; j_call: TRBJ1-5; cdr3_aa: CASREGFSRNQPQHF; cdr3_nt: TGTGCCAGCAGAGAAGGGTTCAGTAGAAATCAGCCCCAGCATTTT
clone_size: .; v_call: TRBV6-5; cdr3_length: 13; d_call: .; j_call: TRBJ2-7; cdr3_aa: CASSDFPAYEQYF; cdr3_nt: TGTGCCAGCAGTGATTTTCCCGCCTACGAGCAGTACTTC
clone_size: .; v_call: TRBV7-2; cdr3_length: 14; d_call: .; j_call: TRBJ2-1; cdr3_aa: CASSLVFQGGEQFF; cdr3_nt: TGTGCCAGCAGCTTAGTATTTCAGGGAGGTGAGCAGTTCTTC
clone_size: .; v_call: TRBV18; cdr3_length: 13; d_call: .; j_call: TRBJ1-2; cdr3_aa: CASSVGDVYGYTF; cdr3_nt: TGTGCCAGCTCAGTCGGGGATGTCTATGGCTACACCTTC
clone_size: .; v_call: TRBV29-1; cdr3_length: 15; d_call: .; j_call: TRBJ1-2; cdr3_aa: CSALAARASNYGYTF; cdr3_nt: TGCAGCGCTTTAGCCGCCCGCGCATCTAACTATGGCTACACCTTC
clone_size: .; v_call: TRBV6-5; cdr3_length: 14; d_call: .; j_call: TRBJ1-6; cdr3_aa: CASSYSRGGAPLHF; cdr3_nt: TGTGCCAGCAGTTACTCACGGGGGGGCGCGCCCCTCCACTTT
clone_size: few; v_call: TRBV7-9; cdr3_length: 16; d_call: TRBD2; j_call: TRBJ2-3; cdr3_aa: CASSLGLAGTDYTQYF; cdr3_nt: TGTGCCAGCAGCTTAGGGCTAGCGGGGACCGATTATACGCAGTATTTT
clone_size: .; v_call: TRBV14; cdr3_length: 15; d_call: .; j_call: TRBJ2-1; cdr3_aa: CASSDVSSSYNEQFF; cdr3_nt: TGTGCCAGCTCGGATGTCTCGAGCTCCTACAATGAGCAGTTCTTC
clone_size: .; v_call: TRBV29-1; cdr3_length: 14; d_call: TRBD2; j_call: TRBJ2-4; cdr3_aa: CSVELAGASYIQYF; cdr3_nt: TGCAGCGTGGAACTAGCGGGGGCGAGTTACATTCAGTACTTC
clone_size: .; v_call: TRBV4-3; cdr3_length: 14; d_call: .; j_call: TRBJ2-7; cdr3_aa: CASSQDYRGYEQYF; cdr3_nt: TGCGCCAGCAGCCAGGACTACAGGGGCTACGAGCAGTACTTC
clone_size: .; v_call: TRBV28; cdr3_length: 13; d_call: .; j_call: TRBJ1-2; cdr3_aa: CASNDRGQNGYTF; cdr3_nt: TGTGCCAGCAACGACCGGGGGCAAAATGGCTACACCTTC
clone_size: .; v_call: TRBV7-6; cdr3_length: 14; d_call: .; j_call: TRBJ1-2; cdr3_aa: CASSPIGPPDGYTF; cdr3_nt: TGTGCCAGCAGCCCTATAGGCCCCCCCGATGGCTACACCTTC
clone_size: once; v_call: TRBV7-6; cdr3_length: 15; d_call: TRBD1; j_call: TRBJ2-7; cdr3_aa: CASSEPRQGVNEQYF; cdr3_nt: TGTGCCAGCAGCGAACCCAGGCAGGGGGTTAACGAGCAGTACTTC
clone_size: .; v_call: TRBV6-1; cdr3_length: 14; d_call: TRBD1; j_call: TRBJ1-1; cdr3_aa: CASTRDRMNTEAFF; cdr3_nt: TGTGCCAGCACTCGGGACAGGATGAACACTGAAGCTTTCTTT
clone_size: .; v_call: TRBV2; cdr3_length: 16; d_call: TRBD1; j_call: TRBJ1-6; cdr3_aa: CASSGLTGGPNSPLHF; cdr3_nt: TGTGCCAGCAGTGGATTGACAGGGGGCCCTAATTCACCCCTCCACTTT
clone_size: .; v_call: TRBV9; cdr3_length: 18; d_call: TRBD2; j_call: TRBJ2-7; cdr3_aa: CASSVGPSGGPVVYEQYF; cdr3_nt: TGTGCCAGCAGCGTAGGGCCTAGCGGGGGCCCCGTGGTATACGAGCAGTACTTC
clone_size: .; v_call: TRBV7-9; cdr3_length: 13; d_call: .; j_call: TRBJ1-1; cdr3_aa: CASSLATNTEAFF; cdr3_nt: TGTGCCAGCAGCTTAGCTACGAACACTGAAGCTTTCTTT
clone_size: few; v_call: TRBV6-1; cdr3_length: 16; d_call: TRBD1; j_call: TRBJ1-6; cdr3_aa: CASSEGDSLQNSPLHF; cdr3_nt: TGTGCCAGCAGTGAAGGGGACAGCCTTCAGAATTCACCCCTCCACTTT
clone_size: .; v_call: TRBV9; cdr3_length: 15; d_call: TRBD2; j_call: TRBJ2-7; cdr3_aa: CASSVVAGGSDEQYF; cdr3_nt: TGTGCCAGCAGCGTAGTAGCGGGGGGGTCCGACGAGCAGTACTTC
clone_size: once; v_call: TRBV6-5; cdr3_length: 14; d_call: .; j_call: TRBJ1-5; cdr3_aa: CASSNDGLSQPQHF; cdr3_nt: TGTGCCAGCAGTAACGACGGCCTTAGTCAGCCCCAGCATTTT
clone_size: .; v_call: TRBV19; cdr3_length: 12; d_call: .; j_call: TRBJ1-1; cdr3_aa: CASMVGGTEAFF; cdr3_nt: TGTGCCAGTATGGTAGGTGGCACTGAAGCTTTCTTT
clone_size: .; v_call: TRBV27; cdr3_length: 13; d_call: .; j_call: TRBJ2-7; cdr3_aa: CASSPGVSYEQYF; cdr3_nt: TGTGCCAGCAGCCCTGGGGTCTCCTACGAGCAGTACTTC
clone_size: .; v_call: TRBV7-8; cdr3_length: 12; d_call: .; j_call: TRBJ2-3; cdr3_aa: CATADPPDTQYF; cdr3_nt: TGTGCCACCGCGGACCCCCCAGATACGCAGTATTTT
clone_size: .; v_call: TRBV6-5; cdr3_length: 15; d_call: TRBD2; j_call: TRBJ2-7; cdr3_aa: CASTNPWEGTYEQYF; cdr3_nt: TGTGCCAGCACCAACCCTTGGGAGGGAACCTACGAGCAGTACTTC